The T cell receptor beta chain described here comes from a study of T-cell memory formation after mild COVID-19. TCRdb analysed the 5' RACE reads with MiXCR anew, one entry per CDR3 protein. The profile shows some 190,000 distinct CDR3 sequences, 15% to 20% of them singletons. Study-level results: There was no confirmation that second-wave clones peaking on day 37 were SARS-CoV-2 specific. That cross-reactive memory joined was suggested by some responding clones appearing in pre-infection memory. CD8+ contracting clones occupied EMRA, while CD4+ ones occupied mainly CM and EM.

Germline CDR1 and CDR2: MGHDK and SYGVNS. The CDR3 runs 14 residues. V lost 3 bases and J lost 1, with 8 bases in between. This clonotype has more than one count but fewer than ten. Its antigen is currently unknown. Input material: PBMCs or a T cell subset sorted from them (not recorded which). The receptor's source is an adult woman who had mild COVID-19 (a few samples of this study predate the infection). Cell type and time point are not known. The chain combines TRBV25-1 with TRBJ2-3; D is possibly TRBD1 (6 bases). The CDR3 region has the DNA TGTGCCAGCAGTGAGAGGACAGGCACAGATACGCAGTATTTT. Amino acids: CASSERTGTDTQYF. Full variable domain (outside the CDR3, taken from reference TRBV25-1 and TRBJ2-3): EADIYQTPRYLVIGTGKKITLECSQTMGHDKMYWYQQDPGMELHLIHYSYGVNSTEKGDLSSESTVSRIRTEHFPLTLESARPSHTSQYLCASSERTGTDTQYFGPGTRLTVL.